The T cell receptor (beta chain) described here comes from a study of blood T cell repertoires in COVID-19. CDR1 and CDR2 from the germline V gene are MDHEN and SYDVKM. The V gene lost 5 bases and the J gene lost 4 bases, with 14 bases spanning the gap. This CDR3 region has 14 residues. Libraries were prepared by immunoSEQ multiplex PCR; TCRdb keeps only in-frame clonotypes and omits some of them. The repertoire includes about 160,000 clones, around four fifths of them detected once, and nearly 8% sits in the top ten. The source of this sequence is a woman in her fifties or sixties who had recovered from COVID-19. The sequenced sample was PBMCs or T cells enriched from blood (not recorded which). This chain joins TRBV28 and TRBJ1-1; possible D gene TRBD1, 6 bases. Here the CDR3 DNA reads TGTGCCAGCAGTAGGTACAGGGAGCCCACTGAAGCTTTCTTT. This gives the protein CASSRYREPTEAFF.